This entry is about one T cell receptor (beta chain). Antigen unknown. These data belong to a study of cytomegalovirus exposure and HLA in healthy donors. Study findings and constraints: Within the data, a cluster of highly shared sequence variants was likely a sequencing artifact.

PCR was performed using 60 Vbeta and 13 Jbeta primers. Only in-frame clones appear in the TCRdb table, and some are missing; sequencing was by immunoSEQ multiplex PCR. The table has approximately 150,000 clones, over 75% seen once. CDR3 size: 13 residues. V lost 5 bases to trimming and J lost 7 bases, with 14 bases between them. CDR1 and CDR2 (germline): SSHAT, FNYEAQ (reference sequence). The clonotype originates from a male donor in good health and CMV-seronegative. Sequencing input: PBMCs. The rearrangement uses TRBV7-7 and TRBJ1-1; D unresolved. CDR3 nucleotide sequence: TGTGCCAGCAGCCTCCGTTTGGGAGTTGAAGCTTTCTTT. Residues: CASSLRLGVEAFF.